This T cell receptor beta chain was profiled in a study of shared clonotypes between healthy human individuals. Findings and caveats of the study: It was anticipated that sequencing depth would influence how many clonotypes donors shared.

This clone was seen a few times. Its antigen remains unknown. It differs at one base from a far larger clone, so likely a read error. This CDR3 is built from 17 residues. CDR1 is MDHEN, CDR2 SYDVKM, per germline. Clones were sequenced by immunoSEQ multiplex PCR, and TCRdb holds only the in-frame ones, with some missing. This sample has about 490,000 clones; less than 80% occur once, and the top ten carry 10% to 15%. The sequencing input was PBMCs. V usage is TRBV28 and J usage is TRBJ1-2; D not resolved. The TCR was taken from a middle-aged woman in good health. Some clones in this sample may be carry-over from other donors' samples. CDR3 in amino acids: CASSLARSPAINYGCTF. The DNA for the CDR3 is TGTGCCAGCAGTTTAGCTCGGTCACCTGCTATTAACTATGGCTGCACCTTC.